This T cell receptor (beta chain) is drawn from a study of T cells in Graves' hyperthyroidism and ophthalmopathy. Study-level findings and limits: Researchers found most expanded thyroid clonotypes above 0.001 in blood as well.

CDR1 DFQATT and CDR2 SNEGSKA come from the germline V gene (reference sequence). Trimming removed 3 bases from V and 2 bases from J; junction bases left unmatched: 9. The CDR3 length is 15 residues. Many counts were recorded for this clonotype. Its antigen is not known. The study included ophthalmopathy patients with Clinical Activity Score at least 3, NOSPECS grade at least 4 and duration under 3 months. Clinical symptoms, serum thyroxine, TRAb, thyroid ultrasound and orbital computed tomography informed diagnoses. Each 10 ml fresh peripheral blood draw supplied the PBMCs. RNA transcripts yielded amplified TCR beta CDR3 regions. TCR CDR3 underwent first-round RT-PCR with the HTBI primer set. TCRdb used MiXCR to reprocess the multiplex PCR reads, holding one entry per CDR3 protein. This sample has roughly 560,000 distinct CDR3 sequences; under 15% occur once, and the top ten carry approximately 4.2%.

The sequence derives from a woman in her forties with Graves' ophthalmopathy. The chain carries TRBV20-1 and TRBJ2-7; 8 nucleotides line up with TRBD2. Specimen: blood. In DNA, the CDR3 is TGCAGTGCTAGCCCCGGTAGCGGGGTAGCCTACGAGCAGTACTTC. It codes for CSASPGSGVAYEQYF.